This T cell receptor beta chain was identified during a study of shared clonotypes between healthy human individuals. Study-wide results and limits: Clonotype sharing among the donors was expected to vary with sequencing depth. The sole specimen, blood, was sampled, and tissue repertoires likely differ. The donor pool, a small one, limited the genetic and exposure-history diversity represented.

The CDR3 extends over 15 amino acids. Germline V gene lookup returns CDR1 MNHEY and CDR2 SMNVEV (reference sequence). V lost 7 bases and J lost 3; bases outside the gene matches: 10. Clones were sequenced by immunoSEQ multiplex PCR, and TCRdb holds only the in-frame ones, with some missing. Found here are millions of clones, over 85% of them singletons; the top ten hold 0.3% to 0.4%. CD4+ cells yielded CD45RA+ naive and CD45RA-negative memory subsets. Regarding this clone: Its target is not known.

V and J are TRBV27 and TRBJ2-3; TRBD2 aligns across 7 bases. This clonotype originated in a man younger than 30 in good health. Some clones in this sample may be carry-over from other donors' samples. Source material: naive CD4+ T cells from PBMCs. Subset meaning: CD45RA+ positively selected. The CDR3 DNA follows: TGTGCCAGCACCGGCGCGGGAGAGAGGACAGATACGCAGTATTTT. It is translated as CASTGAGERTDTQYF.